One TCR beta chain is described in this entry. Its matching antigen is unknown. These data originate in a study of T-cell memory formation after mild COVID-19. Using its own MiXCR run on the 5' RACE reads, TCRdb lists one record per CDR3 protein. The sample has fewer than 650,000 distinct CDR3 sequences, roughly 22% seen once. J lost 11 bases, V lost 7 bases, and 10 bases had no gene match. The germline gives CDR1 SQVTM, CDR2 ANQGSEA. The CDR3 length is 11 residues. General study findings and limits: Mainly in CM and EM were contracting CD4+ clones; CD8+ were in EMRA.

The sample taken for sequencing was PBMCs or a T cell subset sorted from them (not recorded which). The receptor was isolated from an adult woman who had mild COVID-19 (a few samples of this study predate the infection). Cell type and time point are not known. The V call is TRBV29-1, the J call TRBJ1-1; 7 bases align to TRBD1. This CDR3 reads CSGRTGMGAFF. The DNA of the CDR3 is TGCAGCGGGAGGACAGGTATGGGTGCTTTCTTT.